This T cell receptor (beta chain) originates from a study of T-cell reconstitution after alpha-beta-depleted transplantation in children. Study-wide findings and caveats: Day-60 TCRbeta diversity that was high in some patients was derived from surviving recipient T cells and thymic progenitors. At one year after transplant, newly produced T cells mostly accounted for T-cell counts and diversity. The origin of alpha-beta T cells about two months after transplant was reportedly several hundred expanded graft clones.

Unique molecular identifiers featured in how the TCRbeta library was prepared. TCRdb used MiXCR to reprocess the PCR reads, holding one entry per CDR3 protein. The sample lists roughly 570,000 distinct CDR3 sequences, 25% to 30% occurring once. This clonotype was detected a few times. The antigen is undetermined. V shed 5 bases, J shed 0 bases, and the junction held 3 bases outside the gene matches. There are 16 residues in the CDR3. V usage is TRBV12-3 or TRBV12-4 and J usage is TRBJ2-1; TRBD2 matches at 11 bases. Sequencing was performed on PBMCs, taken before TCRalphabeta/CD19-depleted stem cell transplant. This receptor was obtained from a boy less than two years old with Wiskott-Aldrich syndrome, due to receive a stem cell transplant. CDR3: CASSQLAGVSYNEQFF. CDR3 sequence (DNA): TGTGCCAGCAGTCAACTAGCGGGAGTCTCCTACAATGAGCAGTTCTTC.